The T cell receptor beta chain described here comes from a study of cytomegalovirus exposure and HLA in healthy donors (TCRdb year 2017). Turning to the overall study: An earlier analysis of about 530 of the donors reported 276 Gb of sequence data and 90 million to 120 million unique TCR beta sequences obtained from around 170 million T cells. An early release covering 550 to 700 HLA-typed donors comprised approximately 300 gigabases of sequencing data and roughly 86 million unique TCR sequences. Among the roughly 370 genotyped donors, more than 70% belonged to the genetic ancestry cluster associated with self-reported Caucasian donors. The aim of the study was to test whether cataloging public T cell receptors could identify signatures of past pathogen exposure. The study profiled the T cell repertoires of hundreds of subjects by immunosequencing and related them to cytomegalovirus serostatus. A separate validation cohort of approximately 120 different subjects was used in addition to the approximately 700-subject first cohort. To predict cytomegalovirus infection status, the study combined high-throughput TCR immunosequencing, statistical association of individual TCRs with disease status, and machine learning. To study patterns of TCR occurrence, a later analysis re-analyzed previously published TCR beta repertoires from just over 650 donors and added high-resolution HLA genotyping. Rather than using new phenotypic data, the later analysis identified candidate immune exposures from TCR beta sequences and from how often those sequences occurred across donors. To decide whether each TCR beta V gene segment behaved as functional or pseudogenic, an earlier analysis of some 600 of the donors relied on high-throughput TCR beta sequencing. Donor age, sex, ethnicity and CMV serostatus were compiled alongside the repertoire data. A later genetic analysis took genome-wide SNP genotypes for about three fifths of the 666 donors and used that subset as a discovery cohort. Every discovery cohort repertoire had been produced on one sequencing platform. Class I and class II HLA loci were covered by the typing at four-digit resolution. Typing coverage differed by locus: A, B, C, DRB1 and DQB1 were typed in about 620-630 donors, DQA1 in 522, DPA1 in around 600, and DPB1 in 472. Because of strong linkage in the cohort, a handful of DR-DQ haplotypes were treated as single units for association and clustering. On average, roughly 250,000 unique TCR beta nucleotide sequences were sequenced per donor among fewer than 500 genotyped donors of the cohort, with about 17% of those sequences being non-productive.

Points the paper makes about the study in general: Because some donors lacked HLA typing at each locus, the association tests relied only on the typed subset. Approximately 16 rarely observed V segments, including chromosome 9 orphons, were excluded from the earlier analysis of almost 600 of the donors because counts were too low. In a later analysis, most CMV-associated TCR beta chains were found to appear HLA-restricted, with HLA associations seemingly driven largely by CMV exposure. In this cohort, only TCR beta chains were sequenced, and detectable features were limited by the absence of alpha or paired-chain data. A later analysis reported that several top co-occurrence clusters appeared linked to parvovirus B19, influenza, CMV and Epstein-Barr virus. Immune exposure information for the cohort was limited to CMV serostatus. In a later analysis, HLA-associated TCR beta chains showed more clonal expansion and lower generation probabilities than non-associated chains that were equally common. Sequencing depth was assumed to be roughly uniform across donors in the presence/absence analyses, though that assumption may not hold. In both the original and validation cohorts, the classifier was reported to diagnose cytomegalovirus status with high specificity and sensitivity. In an earlier analysis of around 600 of the donors, most TCR beta V segments were observed in productive rearrangements about 87% or about 30% of the time, broadly matching IMGT annotations. A cluster of highly shared sequence variants was judged likely to be a technical artifact of the sequencing pipeline. The authors suggested that the approach could potentially be generalized to other disease states and immunological phenotypes. When HLA alleles, especially DR and DQ, strongly co-occurred, TCR associations were difficult to assign to individual alleles. A later analysis associated 15,000 to 20,000 TCR beta sequences with specific HLA alleles at a false discovery rate of 0.05. According to a later genetic analysis, donors in an Asian-associated ancestry cluster had fewer N-insertions in productive TCRs than the approximately 670-donor mean. Correlated functional status among segregating V segments might reflect linkage disequilibrium, but an unknown experimental factor could not be ruled out. In a later genetic analysis, a missense DCLRE1C variant was associated with V-gene and J-gene trimming of TCR beta chains, and the association was replicated in an independent cohort. A further reported finding was that TCR beta sequences accurately predicted the HLA-A and HLA-B alleles for most subjects in the first cohort. In a later analysis, the rate of TCR association differed among HLA loci, with DRB1 alleles having the most associated TCRs and HLA-C alleles having the fewest. Most TCR sequences were observed very rarely across donors, whereas some public TCRs were present in many individuals. A total of 150 or so TCR beta chains were listed by the study as associated with cytomegalovirus. In vitro tests confirmed that a few of the cytomegalovirus-associated TCR beta chains recognize cytomegalovirus antigens.

Library generation was performed with the immunoSEQ multiplex PCR assay. The multiplex PCR relied on a mix of 60 forward primers for TCR Vbeta segments and 13 reverse primers for TCR Jbeta segments. Amplification of the CDR3 region of rearranged TCR beta genes was performed with a multiplex PCR assay on genomic DNA. On the Illumina HiSeq System, the amplified TCR beta libraries were sequenced as 87-base-pair reads. From the authors' description of their analysis: Across the 600 to 700 repertoires, a later analysis counted 75 million to 90 million unique TCR beta chains, roughly 11 million of which were shared by at least two donors. Raw reads were error-corrected and collapsed into unique sequences with a nearest-neighbor algorithm that merged closely related sequences to remove PCR and sequencing errors. CDR3 sequences were aligned to IMGT reference sequences to assign V, D and J gene segments. Each retained sequence needed at least a six-nucleotide match to both a V gene segment and a J gene segment. Rearrangements were classified as productive when the CDR3 lacked stop codons and remained in frame with V and J, and all other rearrangements were classified as non-productive. CDR3 was defined by IMGT convention, running from the second conserved V-encoded cysteine to the conserved J-encoded phenylalanine. The earlier analysis of 500 to 650 of the donors excluded any sequence lacking an unambiguous match to a single V gene segment. An earlier analysis of 587 of the donors called V segments functional above 56.7% productive rearrangements and segregating when the between-donor standard deviation exceeded 5%. To diagnose cytomegalovirus status from the catalog of TCR beta chain sequences, a statistical classification framework was built. In a later analysis, V and J genes were assigned by comparing TCR nucleotide sequences against IMGT/GENE-DB human TR gene sequences. The TCRdist pipeline was used in a later analysis to assign CDR3 sequences and most-parsimonious VDJ recombination scenarios. A later analysis defined each TCR beta chain by its CDR3 amino acid sequence plus V-gene family, and excluded reads lacking a unique V-gene family. A later analysis removed over 500 highly shared, low-generation-probability nucleotide sequences to deal with suspected cross-contamination and a sequencing artifact. In a later analysis, a clonal expansion index for each public chain was calculated from normalized within-repertoire ranks of inferred template counts. Generation probabilities in a later analysis came from a VDJ recombination model fitted to out-of-frame rearrangements, and those results were checked against IGoR. In a later analysis, TCR-TCR, TCR-HLA and TCR-CMV co-occurrence was scored with hypergeometric tests, and a repertoire-size bias correction was applied to TCR pairs. A later analysis estimated false discovery rates by permuting HLA or CMV assignments 20 times. A later analysis grouped co-occurring TCRs with DBSCAN, adding TCRdist sequence similarity when clustering within HLA-allele-positive subsets. Repertoires with fewer than 30,000 or more than 120,000 public chains, plus five repertoires with anomalous nucleotide sharing, were excluded from co-occurrence clustering. Entries here come from immuneACCESS through TCRdb and include only in-frame sequences with V and J called. Some clones fail to appear in such tables; in the studies checked, an unresolved V gene covers under half of the shortfall, and the cause of the remainder is unknown. That table is the source of V, J and clone size, and D and trimming were worked out from the DNA. In this sample the table shows 130,000 to 150,000 clones, nearly 80% of which occur a single time. The ten largest clonotypes hold about 0.66% of the sample.

In total, 600 or so healthy bone marrow donors made up the cohort. At the time of sampling, all cohort members were nominally healthy, though unrecorded immune exposures were likely present. The donor tested CMV seronegative and was one of the 352 seronegative cohort members. A peripheral blood sample was collected from each donor, and TCR beta sequencing was performed on peripheral blood mononuclear cells. The Qiagen DNeasy Blood Extraction Kit was used to extract genomic DNA from the blood cell samples. Points on this clone: The antigen this receptor binds is unknown. There are no base qualities to consult, and no much larger clone falls within one base.

The receptor's source is a male donor in good health and CMV-seronegative. The sequenced material came from PBMCs.

Here is the DNA: TGTGCCAGCAGTTTCGACAGTCTGCCTGAAGCTTTCTTT. It is translated as CASSFDSLPEAFF. The V gene is TRBV5-4 and the J gene is TRBJ1-1; tentative D gene TRBD1, with 5 bases matching. Sequences SGHNT (CDR1) and YYREEE (CDR2) are obtained from the germline V gene (reference sequence). V is pared back by 5 bases and J by 6 bases, with 14 bases lying between the germline termini. Reading from cysteine to phenylalanine, the CDR3 counts 13 amino acids. The retained sequence is limited to the CDR3, 39 bases, with the frame set at the first base.